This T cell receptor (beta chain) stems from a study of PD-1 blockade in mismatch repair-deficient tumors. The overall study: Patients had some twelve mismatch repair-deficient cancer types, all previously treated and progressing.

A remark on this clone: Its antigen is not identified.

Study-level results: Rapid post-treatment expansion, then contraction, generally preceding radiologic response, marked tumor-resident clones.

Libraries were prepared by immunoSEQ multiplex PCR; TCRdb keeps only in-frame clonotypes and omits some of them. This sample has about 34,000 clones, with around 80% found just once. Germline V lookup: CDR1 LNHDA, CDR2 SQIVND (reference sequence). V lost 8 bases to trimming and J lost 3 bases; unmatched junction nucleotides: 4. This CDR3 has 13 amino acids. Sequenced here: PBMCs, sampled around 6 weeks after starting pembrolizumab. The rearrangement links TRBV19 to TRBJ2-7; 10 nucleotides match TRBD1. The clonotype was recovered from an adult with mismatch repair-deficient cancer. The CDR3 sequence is CASRRTGGYEQYF. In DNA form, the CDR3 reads TGTGCCAGTCGCCGGACAGGGGGCTACGAGCAGTACTTC.